These 26 T cell receptor beta chains came from one sample sequenced in a study of cytomegalovirus exposure and HLA in healthy donors. The PCR employed 60 Vbeta primers together with 13 Jbeta primers. Libraries were prepared by immunoSEQ multiplex PCR; TCRdb keeps only in-frame clonotypes and omits some of them. The sample lists roughly 130,000 clones, 73% occurring once. Sequenced: PBMCs. These receptors all stem from a woman in her thirties or forties in good health and CMV-seropositive.

The chain joins TRBV11-2 to TRBJ2-7; the match to TRBD1 covers 7 bases. V lost 1 base to trimming and J lost 3 bases; unmatched junction nucleotides: 3. Germline-derived CDR1 and CDR2 are SGHAT and FQNNGV. The CDR3 extends over 14 amino acids. As DNA, the CDR3 is TGTGCCAGCAGCTTAGGTGGGACAGTCTACGAGCAGTACTTC. This sequence encodes CASSLGGTVYEQYF. Full variable domain (rest looked up from reference TRBV11-2 and TRBJ2-7): EAGVAQSPRYKIIEKRQSVAFWCNPISGHATLYWYQQILGQGPKLLIQFQNNGVVDDSQLPKDRFSAERLKGVDSTLKIQPAKLEDSAVYLCASSLGGTVYEQYFGPGTRLTVT.

The chain employs TRBV19 and TRBJ1-3; possible D gene TRBD1, 5 bases. This CDR3 is 16 amino acids long. Germline V CDR1 and CDR2: LNHDA, SQIVND (reference sequence). With 5 bases removed from V and 8 bases from J, the gap between germline ends came to 22 bases. The DNA of the CDR3 is TGTGCCAGTAGTCCGAGCCGCCCTCGGGGGGAAGACACCATATATTTT. It codes for CASSPSRPRGEDTIYF. Together with reference TRBV19 and TRBJ1-3, the CDR3 gives the full variable domain: DGGITQSPKYLFRKEGQNVTLSCEQNLNHDAMYWYRQDPGQGLRLIYYSQIVNDFQKGDIAEGYSVSREKKESFPLTVTSAQKNPTAFYLCASSPSRPRGEDTIYFGEGSWLTVV.

V is TRBV6-5 and J is TRBJ2-2, with D possibly being TRBD2 (6 bases). Germline values: CDR1 MNHEY, CDR2 SVGAGI. Trimming removed 2 bases at V and 5 bases at J, with 15 bases between. The CDR3 runs to 16 residues. As DNA, the CDR3 is TGTGCCAGCAGTTACCGGGAGTCCTGGGGGACCGGGGAGCTGTTTTTT. Translation: CASSYRESWGTGELFF.

This clone has only one observation. V is TRBV6-1 and J is TRBJ1-1, with TRBD1 as a possible D gene (5 bases). The CDR3 loop spans 17 amino acids. Germline values: CDR1 MNHNS, CDR2 SASEGT. V was clipped by 0 bases and J by 0 bases, with 14 bases between them. CDR3 in DNA: TGTGCCAGCAGTGAAGCTCGCCCAGGGAGGATGAACACTGAAGCTTTCTTT. It yields the protein CASSEARPGRMNTEAFF.

This rearrangement joins TRBV27 to TRBJ2-3, with 9 bases that match TRBD2. The CDR3 contains 16 residues. The germline V gene encodes CDR1 MNHEY and CDR2 SMNVEV (reference sequence). Trimming cost V 7 bases and J 2 bases; bases outside gene matches: 10. CDR3 loop: CASNPGTSRDTDTQYF. The DNA of the CDR3 is TGTGCCAGCAATCCCGGGACTAGCCGAGACACAGATACGCAGTATTTT.

The CDR3 spells CASSLGGYTDTQYF. The CDR3 nucleotides are TGCGCCAGCAGCCTGGGCGGTTACACAGATACGCAGTATTTT. The rearrangement links TRBV5-1 to TRBJ2-3; no clear D gene. The length of the CDR3 is 14 residues. Germline CDR1 is SGHRS and CDR2 is YFSETQ. The germline V and J ends were trimmed by 4 bases and 2 bases, with 11 bases remaining between them.

This clone was seen a few times. The chain recombines TRBV10-1 with TRBJ1-5, with unresolved D. The CDR3 is made up of 13 amino acids. Germline V gene lookup returns CDR1 WNHNN and CDR2 SYGVQD (reference sequence). Trimming left V 7 bases short and J 4 bases short, with 11 bases between. CDR3: CASTNPPNQPQHF. CDR3 in DNA: TGCGCCAGCACTAACCCTCCGAATCAGCCCCAGCATTTT.

The chain joins TRBV28 to TRBJ2-7, with D perhaps matching TRBD2 (5 bases). Trimming cost V 5 bases and J 0 bases, with 17 bases left between them. The CDR3 runs to 16 residues. The V gene's germline CDR1 is MDHEN and CDR2 SYDVKM. DNA of the CDR3: TGTGCCAGCAGTCGTCCTGGACTCCTGAGCTCCTACGAGCAGTACTTC. Protein sequence: CASSRPGLLSSYEQYF.

CDR3 residues: CASSNRRPGGTEAFF. In nucleotides, the CDR3 is TGTGCCAGCAGCAACAGGCGTCCAGGGGGCACTGAAGCTTTCTTT. The V and J genes are TRBV5-6 and TRBJ1-1; 7 nucleotides align to TRBD1. In germline, CDR1 is SGHDT, CDR2 YYEEEE. Trimming at V came to 4 bases and at J to 4 bases, leaving 10 bases not matched to a gene. The CDR3 consists of 15 residues.

This clone was found once. V usage is TRBV5-1 and J usage is TRBJ2-1, with 11 bases matching TRBD2. V was pared by 4 bases and J by 7 bases, with 7 bases of the junction left unmatched. Germline V gene sequence: CDR1 SGHRS, CDR2 YFSETQ. This CDR3 has 15 residues. The CDR3 reads CASSVTSGSLNEQFF. The CDR3 nucleotides are TGCGCCAGCAGCGTAACTAGCGGGAGTCTAAATGAGCAGTTCTTC.

This clone has just a few counts. This sequence joins TRBV19 and TRBJ1-1; 8 bases are shared with TRBD1. The CDR3 totals 14 residues. V dropped 4 bases and J dropped 3; count of bases not matched to a gene: 4. Germline V gene data show CDR1 as LNHDA and CDR2 as SQIVND (reference sequence). CDR3 nucleotides: TGTGCCAGTAGTACGGACAGGGCTTACACTGAAGCTTTCTTT. It encodes CASSTDRAYTEAFF.

The chain combines TRBV6-5 with TRBJ1-2; 8 bases line up with TRBD1. The germline gives CDR1 MNHEY, CDR2 SVGAGI. V shed 4 bases and J 8 bases; nucleotides not matched to a gene: 6. The CDR3 spans 13 residues. The CDR3 DNA reads as TGTGCCAGCAGTTCTTGGACAGGGATAGGCTACACCTTC. It specifies CASSSWTGIGYTF.

V usage is TRBV10-1 and J usage is TRBJ2-5, with TRBD1 matching over 10 bases. The closer fit of TRBJ2-7 to the DNA end suggests the J call may be wrong. Germline values: CDR1 WNHNN, CDR2 SYGVQD (reference sequence). CDR3 size: 15 residues. Here the CDR3 reads CASSWPGTGDREQYF. The CDR3 DNA reads as TGCGCCAGCAGTTGGCCCGGGACAGGGGATCGCGAGCAGTACTTC.

This clone came up once. V usage is TRBV2 and J usage is TRBJ1-5; no clear D. This CDR3 has 15 amino acids. Germline V lookup: CDR1 SNHLY, CDR2 FYNNEI. Trimming stripped 7 bases from V and 3 bases from J, with 16 bases between. CDR3 bases: TGTGCCAGCAAATTTTTGGACGGGAACAATCAGCCCCAGCATTTT. Amino acids: CASKFLDGNNQPQHF.

In its sample, this clone was seen a few times. This chain links TRBV4-3 with TRBJ2-7, with D tentatively TRBD1 (6 bases). CDR3 length: 14 amino acids. V was clipped by 1 base and J by 4 bases, with 11 bases between them. Per germline, CDR1 LGHNA and CDR2 YSLEER. The CDR3 coding sequence is TGCGCCAGCAGCCAAGGTACAGGGAAATACGAGCAGTACTTC. Translated: CASSQGTGKYEQYF.

On this clone: This sample also contains other DNA sequences that code for the same CDR3. This chain links TRBV7-2 with TRBJ2-1, with 10 bases that match TRBD2. The germline gives CDR1 SGHTA, CDR2 FQGNSA. V gave up 10 bases and J gave up 3 bases; unmatched junction bases: 18. The CDR3 is 18 residues long. CDR3 amino acids: CATQGQESGRALYNEQFF. Here the CDR3 DNA reads TGTGCCACCCAGGGACAGGAAAGCGGGAGGGCCCTCTACAATGAGCAGTTCTTC.

Here the CDR3 reads CASSSTGGSETQYF. The CDR3 DNA reads TGTGCCAGCAGCTCGACAGGGGGCTCGGAGACCCAGTACTTC. V usage is TRBV7-9 and J usage is TRBJ2-5; 10 positions match TRBD1. Germline lookup yields CDR1 SEHNR and CDR2 FQNEAQ (reference sequence). J gave up 5 bases and V 4 bases, and 4 bases lay outside the gene matches. The CDR3 loop spans 14 amino acids.

The rearrangement links TRBV5-4 to TRBJ2-7; 8 nucleotides line up with TRBD2. Per the germline V gene, CDR1 is SGHNT and CDR2 is YYREEE (reference sequence). The CDR3 spans 15 residues. Losses at the gene ends were 4 bases for V and 2 bases for J; bases not matched to a gene: 8. CDR3 residues: CASSPGGKGAYEQYF. Here the CDR3 DNA reads TGTGCCAGCAGCCCGGGGGGGAAAGGTGCCTACGAGCAGTACTTC. The whole variable domain, remainder taken from reference TRBV5-4 and TRBJ2-7, is ETGVTQSPTHLIKTRGQQVTLRCSSQSGHNTVSWYQQALGQGPQFIFQYYREEENGRGNFPPRFSGLQFPNYSSELNVNALELDDSALYLCASSPGGKGAYEQYFGPGTRLTVT.

The V call is TRBV5-1, the J call TRBJ2-2; D remains unclear. Germline V gene sequence: CDR1 SGHRS, CDR2 YFSETQ. The ends were cut back, 1 base at V and 8 bases at J, with 18 bases in the middle. This CDR3 comprises 16 residues. This CDR3 reads CASSLIFGAQGGELFF. CDR3 coding DNA: TGCGCCAGCAGCTTGATTTTCGGAGCCCAAGGAGGGGAGCTGTTTTTT.

CDR3 amino acids: CASSPRGHLNTEAFF. DNA for the CDR3: TGTGCCAGCAGCCCACGAGGACACCTGAACACTGAAGCTTTCTTT. V is TRBV9 and J is TRBJ1-1; D perhaps matches TRBD1 (5 bases). Trimming removed 4 bases from V and 0 bases from J, with 13 bases in between. The CDR3 runs 15 residues. Per germline, CDR1 SGDLS and CDR2 YYNGEE.

As DNA, the CDR3 is TGTGCCAGCAGCCTGACAGGGCAATATAATTCACCCCTCCACTTT. It is translated as CASSLTGQYNSPLHF. The chain recombines TRBV5-5 with TRBJ1-6; TRBD1 matches at 7 bases. CDR3 length equals 15 residues. From germline, CDR1 is SGHKS and CDR2 YYEKEE (reference sequence). With V trimmed by 4 bases and J by 4 bases, 5 bases remained unmatched.

The CDR3 loop reads CASSALAGVYNEQFF. The CDR3, as DNA: TGTGCCAGTAGTGCCTTAGCGGGAGTCTACAATGAGCAGTTCTTC. The chain carries TRBV19 and TRBJ2-1; TRBD2 agrees at 9 bases. Germline lookup yields CDR1 LNHDA and CDR2 SQIVND (reference sequence). The V segment lost 5 bases and the J segment 3 bases; nucleotides outside the gene matches: 5. This CDR3 is built from 15 residues.

To note about this clone: The same CDR3 also results from other DNA sequences found in this sample. The chain joins TRBV28 to TRBJ1-1; 9 bases are shared with TRBD1. The CDR3 has 17 amino acids. CDR1 is MDHEN and CDR2 is SYDVKM in the germline V gene. J gave up 0 bases and V 6 bases, and 11 bases lay outside the gene matches. The CDR3 sequence: CASSHYGTGLMNTEAFF. As DNA, the CDR3 is TGTGCCAGCAGCCATTACGGGACAGGGCTCATGAACACTGAAGCTTTCTTT.

The chain is built from TRBV6-6 and TRBJ2-7; no definite D call. V was clipped by 0 bases and J by 2 bases, with 8 bases between them. In germline, CDR1 is MNHNY, CDR2 SVGAGI (reference sequence). The CDR3 has 14 amino acids. CDR3 nucleotide sequence: TGTGCCAGCAGTTACTCTACAGTCGCCTACGAGCAGTACTTC. It yields the protein CASSYSTVAYEQYF.

The gene calls are TRBV7-9 and TRBJ1-2; D ambiguous. Trimming pared 3 bases from V and 4 bases from J, leaving 12 bases between. The CDR3 runs 14 residues. CDR1 SEHNR and CDR2 FQNEAQ come from the germline V gene (reference sequence). CDR3 protein: CASSLRAEFYGYTF. CDR3 in DNA: TGTGCCAGCAGCTTGAGGGCGGAATTCTATGGCTACACCTTC.

The genes are TRBV7-3 and TRBJ2-5; 10 bases match TRBD1. The junction had 7 bases not matched to a gene; V was cut back by 4 bases and J by 5 bases. CDR1 and CDR2 from the germline V gene are SGHTA and FQGTGA. The CDR3 consists of 15 residues. The CDR3 protein is CASSSGQGGGETQYF. The CDR3 DNA reads as TGTGCCAGCAGCTCCGGACAGGGGGGTGGTGAGACCCAGTACTTC. Supplemented by reference TRBV7-3 and TRBJ2-5, the full variable domain reads GAGVSQTPSNKVTEKGKYVELRCDPISGHTALYWYRQSLGQGPEFLIYFQGTGAADDSGLPNDRFFAVRPEGSVSTLKIQRTERGDSAVYLCASSSGQGGGETQYFGPGTRLLVL.